This TCR beta chain was recovered during a study of OX40 agonist ivuxolimab in advanced cancers. Study-level information: Eligibility admitted prior anti-PD-1, anti-PD-L1 or anti-CTLA-4 therapy; 30% to 40% had some. Study-level results: Both blood CD4+ and CD8+ T cells showed clonal growth by week 6 at 0.1 to 3.0 mg/kg.

Here immunoSEQ multiplex PCR was the method, and the copy in TCRdb shows in-frame clones only, minus some. This sample has under 80,000 clones, with 85% to 90% found just once. To note about this clone: Antigen unknown.

Looked up from germline, CDR1 is MNHNY and CDR2 is SVGAGI (reference sequence). This CDR3 is built from 15 residues. The V end lost 6 bases, the J end lost 6 bases, and 20 bases lay between the germline ends. This receptor was taken from an adult with an advanced solid tumor such as melanoma, head and neck, liver or kidney cancer. This specimen was CD4+ or CD8+ T cells sorted from blood, taken in a trial of the OX40 agonist ivuxolimab. The genes are TRBV6-6 and TRBJ2-5, with D unclear. CDR3 sequence (DNA): TGTGCCAGCAGGCAAGACCCACTATCCTCGAAGACCCAGTACTTC. Translated: CASRQDPLSSKTQYF.